This passage covers 13 T cell receptor beta chains from one sample sequenced in a study of molecular identifiers for immune sequencing clone quantification. TCRdb re-derived calls from the PCR reads in MiXCR, one entry per CDR3 protein. The data show roughly 50,000 distinct CDR3 sequences, with 20% to 25% seen just once and about 2% held by the top ten. Source material: naive CD8+ T cells from blood, with Jurkat cell RNA spiked in. The subset denotes: FACS-sorted CD8+CD4-CCR7+CD45RA+ naive T cells. Receptors were obtained from a human donor in good health. Some libraries in this study had Jurkat cell RNA spiked in.

This clonotype showed up many times. V and J are TRBV14 and TRBJ1-6; D is possibly TRBD1 (6 bases). The CDR3 has 15 residues. Trimming removed 4 bases from V and 11 bases from J, with 18 bases in between. CDR1 is SGHDN, CDR2 FVKESK, per germline. The CDR3 spells CASSPPGTSLAPLHF. CDR3 coding DNA: TGTGCCAGCAGCCCCCCCGGGACATCGTTAGCACCCCTCCACTTT.

To note about this clonotype: This clone may be a read error of a much larger clone one base away. V is TRBV20-1 and J is TRBJ2-2, with no clear D. The CDR3 is 14 residues long. Germline V gene data show CDR1 as DFQATT and CDR2 as SNEGSKA (reference sequence). Between the trimmed V and J ends, which lost 4 bases and 3 bases, there was a span of 12 bases. CDR3: CSAMEIIDTGELFF. CDR3 nucleotides: TGCAGTGCTATGGAGATTATAGACACCGGGGAGCTGTTTTTT.

The chain couples TRBV19 to TRBJ2-1; D not certain. The CDR3 loop spans 14 amino acids. CDR1 and CDR2 (germline): LNHDA, SQIVND (reference sequence). V was clipped by 4 bases and J by 4 bases, with 11 bases between them. CDR3 DNA sequence: TGTGCCAGTAGTAGCGGCGAACAATACAATGAGCAGTTCTTC. Protein product: CASSSGEQYNEQFF.

As for this clonotype: Just one base apart from a much larger clone, this may be a read error. J is TRBJ1-1 and V is TRBV19; D gene unclear. With 1 base removed from V and 2 bases from J, the gap between germline ends came to 11 bases. The CDR3 is 15 residues long. Germline V gene data show CDR1 as LNHDA and CDR2 as SQIVND (reference sequence). The CDR3 spells CASSIVAQTNTEAFF. The CDR3, as DNA: TGTGCCAGTAGTATAGTAGCGCAGACAAACACTGAAGCTTTCTTT.

The table lists this clonotype with many counts. The chain joins TRBV5-1 to TRBJ1-1, with a weak D call TRBD1 (5 bases). Germline V CDR1 and CDR2: SGHRS, YFSETQ. V was shortened by 0 bases and J by 0 bases, with 9 bases between the two germline ends. The CDR3 runs 15 residues. The CDR3 is CASSLERGLNTEAFF. CDR3 bases: TGCGCCAGCAGCTTGGAAAGGGGTCTGAACACTGAAGCTTTCTTT. Complete variable domain (other parts from reference TRBV5-1 and TRBJ1-1): KAGVTQTPRYLIKTRGQQVTLSCSPISGHRSVSWYQQTPGQGLQFLFEYFSETQRNKGNFPGRFSGRQFSNSRSEMNVSTLELGDSALYLCASSLERGLNTEAFFGQGTRLTVV.

The chain links TRBV4-2 to TRBJ2-5; tentative D call: TRBD2 (7 bases). The CDR3 extends over 14 amino acids. V lost 0 bases and J lost 5, with 10 bases in between. In germline, CDR1 is LGHNA, CDR2 YNFKEQ. The CDR3 bases are TGTGCCAGCAGCCAAGAGTGGGGGGGCGAGACCCAGTACTTC. Protein sequence: CASSQEWGGETQYF.

With respect to this clonotype: This clone may be a read error of a much larger clone one base away. The chain employs TRBV5-8 and TRBJ2-2; D unclear. Between the trimmed V and J ends, which lost 0 bases and 10 bases, there was a span of 10 bases. Germline V gene sequence: CDR1 SGHTS, CDR2 YDEGEE. The CDR3 is 13 residues long. CDR3 coding DNA: TGTGCCAGCAGCTTGGTCGGGCCCGTGGAGCTGTTTTTT. The encoded protein is CASSLVGPVELFF.

This clonotype showed up just a few times. The chain carries TRBV7-9 and TRBJ2-1, with 9 bases that match TRBD2. The V gene end was trimmed by 5 bases and the J gene end by 2 bases; junction bases not matched to a gene: 10. Germline CDR1 and CDR2: SEHNR and FQNEAQ (reference sequence). The CDR3 spans 17 residues. Here the CDR3 DNA reads TGTGCCAGCAGCCCCCCGGTAGCGGGAGTACCCTACAATGAGCAGTTCTTC. It encodes CASSPPVAGVPYNEQFF.

This clonotype was detected only a few times. A much more abundant neighbour one base away suggests this may be a read error. Given the absence of the conserved phenylalanine or tryptophan at the CDR3 end, a read error is likely. V and J are TRBV20-1 and TRBJ2-3, with 12 positions matching TRBD2. J was trimmed by 6 bases and V by 5 bases; bases with no gene match: 9. Germline lookup yields CDR1 DFQATT and CDR2 SNEGSKA (reference sequence). This CDR3 has 15 amino acids. For the CDR3, the DNA is TGCAGTGCTGAACGCGCCGGGACTAGCGGGGATACGCAGTATGTT. This translates into CSAERAGTSGDTQYV.

This clonotype was seen repeatedly, ten times or more. The chain joins TRBV19 to TRBJ2-2; TRBD2 agrees at 9 bases. Germline assignment: CDR1 LNHDA and CDR2 SQIVND (reference sequence). Losses at the gene ends were 3 bases for V and 6 bases for J; bases not matched to a gene: 8. The length of the CDR3 is 16 residues. In nucleotides, the CDR3 is TGTGCCAGTAGTATGTCGGCGGGGGGGCTCGCCGGGGAGCTGTTTTTT. As protein: CASSMSAGGLAGELFF.

This clonotype was seen a handful of times. The V call is TRBV11-3, the J call TRBJ1-2; D remains unclear. CDR3 length: 16 amino acids. V lost 3 bases and J lost 1, with 15 bases in between. Germline CDR1 reads SGHNT; CDR2 reads YENEEA. The CDR3: CASSLLTTKRNYGYTF. Written as DNA, the CDR3 is TGTGCCAGCAGCTTGTTGACAACCAAACGTAACTATGGCTACACCTTC.

This rearrangement joins TRBV27 to TRBJ2-1; D not certain. The germline V gene encodes CDR1 MNHEY and CDR2 SMNVEV (reference sequence). The V and J ends lost 6 bases and 5 bases respectively, with 11 bases between them. There are 13 residues in the CDR3. The CDR3 nucleotides read TGTGCCAGCAGCGCGATCCCGCACAATGAGCAGTTCTTC. Its translation: CASSAIPHNEQFF.

This clonotype was found many times. V usage is TRBV19 and J usage is TRBJ1-1, with TRBD1 identical over 8 bases. CDR1 and CDR2 (germline): LNHDA, SQIVND (reference sequence). This CDR3 contains 13 residues. J lost 4 bases, V lost 5 bases, and 3 bases had no gene match. CDR3 loop: CASSPGQVTEAFF. CDR3 nucleotides: TGTGCCAGTAGTCCGGGACAGGTCACTGAAGCTTTCTTT.